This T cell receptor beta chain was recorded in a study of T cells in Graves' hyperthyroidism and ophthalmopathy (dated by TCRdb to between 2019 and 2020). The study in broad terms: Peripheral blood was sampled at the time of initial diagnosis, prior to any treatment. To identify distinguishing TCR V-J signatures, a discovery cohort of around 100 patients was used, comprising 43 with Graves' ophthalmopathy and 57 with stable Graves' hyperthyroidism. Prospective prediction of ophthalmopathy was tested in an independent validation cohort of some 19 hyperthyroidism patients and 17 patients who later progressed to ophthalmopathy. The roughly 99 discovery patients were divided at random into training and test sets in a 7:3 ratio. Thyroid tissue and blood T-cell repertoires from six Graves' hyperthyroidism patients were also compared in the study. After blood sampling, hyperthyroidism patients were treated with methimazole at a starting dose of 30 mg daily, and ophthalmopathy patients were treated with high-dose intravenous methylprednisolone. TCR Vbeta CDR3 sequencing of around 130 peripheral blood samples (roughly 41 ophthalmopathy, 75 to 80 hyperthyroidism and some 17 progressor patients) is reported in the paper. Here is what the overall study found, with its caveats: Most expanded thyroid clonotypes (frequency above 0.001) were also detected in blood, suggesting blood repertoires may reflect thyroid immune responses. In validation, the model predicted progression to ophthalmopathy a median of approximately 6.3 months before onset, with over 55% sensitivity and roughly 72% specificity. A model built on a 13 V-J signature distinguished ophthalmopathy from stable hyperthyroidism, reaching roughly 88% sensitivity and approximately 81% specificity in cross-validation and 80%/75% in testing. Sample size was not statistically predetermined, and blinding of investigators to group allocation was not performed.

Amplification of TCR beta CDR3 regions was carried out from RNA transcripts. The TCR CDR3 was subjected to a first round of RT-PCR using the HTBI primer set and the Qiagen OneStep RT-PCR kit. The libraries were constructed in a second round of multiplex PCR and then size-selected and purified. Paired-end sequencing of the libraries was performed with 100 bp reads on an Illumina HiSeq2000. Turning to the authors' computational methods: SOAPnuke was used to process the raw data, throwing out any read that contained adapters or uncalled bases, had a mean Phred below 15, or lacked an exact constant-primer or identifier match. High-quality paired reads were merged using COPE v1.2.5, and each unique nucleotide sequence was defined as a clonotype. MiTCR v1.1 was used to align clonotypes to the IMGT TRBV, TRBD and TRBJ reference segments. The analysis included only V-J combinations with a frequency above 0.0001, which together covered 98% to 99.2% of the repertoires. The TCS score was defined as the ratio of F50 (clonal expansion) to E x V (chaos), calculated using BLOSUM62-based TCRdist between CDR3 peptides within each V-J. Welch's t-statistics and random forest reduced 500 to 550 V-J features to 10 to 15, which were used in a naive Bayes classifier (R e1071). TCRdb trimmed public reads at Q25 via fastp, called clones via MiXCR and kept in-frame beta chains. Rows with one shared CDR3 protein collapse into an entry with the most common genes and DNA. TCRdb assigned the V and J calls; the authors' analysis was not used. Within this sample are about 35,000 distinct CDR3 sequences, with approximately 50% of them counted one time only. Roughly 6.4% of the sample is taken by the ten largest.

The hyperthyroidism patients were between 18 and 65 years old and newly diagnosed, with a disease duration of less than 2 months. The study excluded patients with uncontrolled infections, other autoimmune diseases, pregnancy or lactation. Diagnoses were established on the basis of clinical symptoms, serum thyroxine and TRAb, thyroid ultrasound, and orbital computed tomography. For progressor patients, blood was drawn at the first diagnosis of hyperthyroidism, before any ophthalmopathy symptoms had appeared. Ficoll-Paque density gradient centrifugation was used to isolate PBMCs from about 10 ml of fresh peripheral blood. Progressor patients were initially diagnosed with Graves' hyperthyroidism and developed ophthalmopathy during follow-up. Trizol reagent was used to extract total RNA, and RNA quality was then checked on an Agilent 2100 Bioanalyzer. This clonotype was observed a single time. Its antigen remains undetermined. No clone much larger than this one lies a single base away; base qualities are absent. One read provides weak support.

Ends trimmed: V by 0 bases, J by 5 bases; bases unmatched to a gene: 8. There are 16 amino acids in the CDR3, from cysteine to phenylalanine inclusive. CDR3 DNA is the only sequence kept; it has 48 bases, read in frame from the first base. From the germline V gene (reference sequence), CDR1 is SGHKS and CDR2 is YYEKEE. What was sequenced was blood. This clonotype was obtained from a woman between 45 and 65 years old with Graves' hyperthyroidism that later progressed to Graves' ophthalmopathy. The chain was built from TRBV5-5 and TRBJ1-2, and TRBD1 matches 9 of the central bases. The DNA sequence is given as TGTGCCAGCAGCTTGGTGGGTCGGGGACAGGGATATGGCTACACCTTC. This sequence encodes CASSLVGRGQGYGYTF.